This passage covers 18 T cell receptor beta chains from one sample sequenced in a study of CD8+ T cells in alopecia areata. The authors extracted RNA and reverse transcribed it into cDNA as the sequencing template. The repertoire was sequenced with immunoSEQ multiplex PCR; TCRdb's copy has only in-frame clones and lacks some. The sample records about 160,000 clones, around 87% being singletons. The sample in question was CD8+ T cells sorted from blood, obtained at week 0. All receptors derive from a human donor with alopecia areata.

J is TRBJ2-1 and V is TRBV29-1; 8 positions agree with TRBD2. Germline assignment: CDR1 SQVTM and CDR2 ANQGSEA. V lost 8 bases, J lost 4 bases, and 10 bases stayed unmatched. The CDR3 is made up of 14 amino acids. CDR3 DNA sequence: TGCAGCACCCAGCGGGAGAACTCTTACAATGAGCAGTTCTTC. Translation gives CSTQRENSYNEQFF.

This clone was seen only once. This sequence joins TRBV10-3 and TRBJ2-1; 7 bases line up with TRBD2. CDR1 is ENHRY and CDR2 is SYGVKD in the germline V gene. The CDR3 extends over 14 amino acids. Losses at the gene ends were 2 bases for V and 5 bases for J; bases not matched to a gene: 3. The CDR3 bases are TGTGCCATCAGTGAGGATGGGGGGGACAATGAGCAGTTCTTC. Its translation is CAISEDGGDNEQFF.

This chain joins TRBV7-4 and TRBJ1-2, with D hard to call. The ends were cut back, 1 base at V and 1 base at J, with 7 bases in the middle. The CDR3 length is 14 residues. The germline gives CDR1 SGHVT, CDR2 SQSDAQ. The CDR3 reads CASSLGAVNYGYTF. Here the CDR3 DNA reads TGTGCCAGCAGCTTAGGGGCAGTTAACTATGGCTACACCTTC.

The V gene is TRBV13, the J gene TRBJ2-7, with TRBD1 identical over 9 bases. V lost 2 bases and J lost 6; bases outside the gene matches: 8. The CDR3 is made up of 15 amino acids. Germline-derived CDR1 and CDR2 are PRHDT and FYEKMQ (reference sequence). CDR3 amino acids: CASSLTGGALAEQYF. The CDR3 nucleotides read TGTGCCAGCAGCTTAACAGGGGGCGCTTTGGCCGAGCAGTACTTC.

This clone has a handful of counts. The J gene is TRBJ2-5, the V gene TRBV27, with 10 bases matching TRBD1. The J call may be incorrect, as the DNA end agrees better with TRBJ2-7. Looked up from germline, CDR1 is MNHEY and CDR2 is SMNVEV (reference sequence). The CDR3 covers 16 residues. CDR3 residues: CASSTGDRGLSYEQYF. In DNA form, the CDR3 reads TGTGCCAGCAGTACAGGGGACAGGGGCCTCTCCTACGAGCAGTACTTC.

The chain joins TRBV6-5 to TRBJ2-7, with D possibly matching TRBD1 (5 bases). Germline V gives CDR1 MNHEY, CDR2 SVGAGI. Trimming removed 6 bases from V and 3 bases from J, with 15 bases in between. This CDR3 comprises 14 residues. CDR3 in amino acids: CASRGQGPYYEQYF. CDR3 sequence (DNA): TGTGCCAGCAGGGGGCAAGGGCCCTACTACGAGCAGTACTTC.

Only one count was recorded for this clone. V gene TRBV30 combines with J gene TRBJ2-7, with 11 positions matching TRBD1. The CDR3 extends over 15 amino acids. Germline V gene data show CDR1 as GTSNPN and CDR2 as SVGIG (reference sequence). With 1 base clipped from V and 7 bases from J, the junction kept 9 bases outside the gene matches. CDR3 coding DNA: TGTGCCTGGAGTGATCCGGGACAGGGGGAATGGGAGCAGTACTTC. This encodes CAWSDPGQGEWEQYF.

The chain has TRBV29-1 and TRBJ2-1, with a tentative D call TRBD2 (5 bases). The CDR3 spans 15 residues. V was trimmed by 6 bases and J by 6 bases, leaving 21 bases between them. CDR1 and CDR2 (germline): SQVTM, ANQGSEA. The CDR3 loop reads CSVERPGIDTNEQFF. The CDR3 coding sequence is TGCAGCGTCGAGAGACCCGGGATAGATACCAATGAGCAGTTCTTC.

The V call is TRBV21-1, the J call TRBJ1-2; the table assigns TRBD1, which was not confirmed against the DNA. TRBV21-1 is an annotated pseudogene. The CDR3 is made up of 19 amino acids. In DNA, the CDR3 is TGTGCCAGCAGCCACCCACCACCCAAAAGACAGGGGCTCAACTATGGCTACACCTTC. It translates to CASSHPPPKRQGLNYGYTF.

The chain recombines TRBV27 with TRBJ1-2; D uncertain. V lost 2 bases to trimming and J lost 0 bases, with 7 bases between them. Per the germline V gene, CDR1 is MNHEY and CDR2 is SMNVEV (reference sequence). This CDR3 has 14 amino acids. CDR3 DNA sequence: TGTGCCAGCAGTTTAACAGCATCTAACTATGGCTACACCTTC. Amino acid sequence: CASSLTASNYGYTF.

V is TRBV9 and J is TRBJ1-1; D remains ambiguous. Germline V lookup: CDR1 SGDLS, CDR2 YYNGEE. The CDR3 runs to 15 residues. The V end was cut by 4 bases, the J end by 1 base, with 14 bases between. In DNA form, the CDR3 reads TGTGCCAGCAGCCTTTGGGAACACGCGAACACTGAAGCTTTCTTT. Translating gives CASSLWEHANTEAFF.

The genes are TRBV29-1 and TRBJ2-7, with 13 bases lining up with TRBD2. J gave up 6 bases and V 7 bases, and 6 bases lay outside the gene matches. CDR1 and CDR2 from the germline V gene are SQVTM and ANQGSEA. This CDR3 comprises 13 residues. In DNA, the CDR3 is TGCAGCGCCCTGGGACTAGCGGGAAGCGAGCAGTACTTC. As protein: CSALGLAGSEQYF.

The CDR3 reads CASSSGRDRGSNSPLHF. CDR3 DNA: TGTGCCAGCAGCTCCGGAAGAGACAGGGGAAGTAATTCACCCCTCCACTTT. This chain uses TRBV13 with TRBJ1-6; 8 bases are a match to TRBD1. CDR1 PRHDT and CDR2 FYEKMQ come from the germline V gene (reference sequence). The CDR3 has 17 amino acids. With 4 bases clipped from V and 6 bases from J, the junction kept 11 bases outside the gene matches.

The chain links TRBV5-1 to TRBJ2-5, with 7 positions matching TRBD1. The CDR3 is 14 amino acids. Trimming cost V 4 bases and J 1 base; bases outside gene matches: 4. In germline, CDR1 is SGHRS, CDR2 YFSETQ. CDR3 loop: CASSAGTAQETQYF. CDR3 sequence (DNA): TGCGCCAGCAGCGCCGGGACAGCCCAAGAGACCCAGTACTTC.

The gene calls are TRBV27 and TRBJ2-2, with D uncertain. V was pared by 6 bases and J by 7 bases, with 12 bases between. CDR1 MNHEY and CDR2 SMNVEV come from the germline V gene (reference sequence). This CDR3 has 13 residues. The CDR3 bases are TGTGCCAGCAGCCCTCGGACGCGCGGGGAGCTGTTTTTT. Translation: CASSPRTRGELFF.

The chain carries TRBV29-1 and TRBJ2-3, with D possibly matching TRBD2 (5 bases). This CDR3 has 14 amino acids. CDR1 SQVTM and CDR2 ANQGSEA come from the germline V gene. V was clipped by 7 bases and J by 0 bases, with 14 bases between them. CDR3 residues: CSGGRTGSTDTQYF. In DNA form, the CDR3 reads TGCAGCGGAGGACGGACTGGGAGCACAGATACGCAGTATTTT.

V and J are TRBV5-1 and TRBJ2-7; possibly TRBD2 for D (7 bases). V lost 0 bases, J lost 4 bases, and 23 bases lay in between. There are 18 residues in the CDR3. Per germline, CDR1 SGHRS and CDR2 YFSETQ. The CDR3 spells CASSLEVERGGLPYEQYF. The CDR3 DNA is TGCGCCAGCAGCTTGGAGGTGGAAAGGGGGGGTCTCCCGTACGAGCAGTACTTC.

CDR3 DNA sequence: TGTGCCAGCAGCTACAACAGGGGGACTGAAGCTTTCTTT. Residues: CASSYNRGTEAFF. The rearrangement joins TRBV7-8 to TRBJ1-1; 8 nucleotides agree with TRBD1. CDR1 is SGHVS and CDR2 is FQNEAQ in the germline V gene. V trimming: 4 bases; J trimming: 5 bases; junction bases outside the gene matches: 3. CDR3 length: 13 residues.